This entry lists 5 T cell receptor beta chains sequenced from one sample in a study of cytomegalovirus exposure and HLA in healthy donors. The PCR was carried out with 60 Vbeta primers and 13 Jbeta primers. The data were produced by immunoSEQ multiplex PCR, yet TCRdb's version contains in-frame clones alone and is incomplete. This table holds about 140,000 clones, over 60% found once. Material for sequencing was PBMCs. The receptors here all came from a man aged 30 to 45 in good health and CMV-seronegative.

The chain recombines TRBV4-2 with TRBJ2-7, with TRBD2 as a possible D gene (5 bases). The CDR3 is 14 amino acids. The germline V gene has CDR1 LGHNA and CDR2 YNFKEQ. The ends were cut back, 4 bases at V and 3 bases at J, with 13 bases in the middle. In DNA, the CDR3 is TGTGCCAGCAGCCCAGCGACGGGATTCTACGAGCAGTACTTC. Protein sequence: CASSPATGFYEQYF.

The rearrangement joins TRBV6-1 to TRBJ2-6; D gene ambiguous. V lost 10 bases to trimming and J lost 0 bases, with 10 bases between them. Germline lookup yields CDR1 MNHNS and CDR2 SASEGT. The CDR3 consists of 14 residues. DNA of the CDR3: TGTGCCACCCCGCGGAGCTCTGGGGCCAACGTCCTGACTTTC. This sequence encodes CATPRSSGANVLTF.

There are a few counts of this clone. The genes are TRBV9 and TRBJ2-2; 8 bases match TRBD1. V trimming: 3 bases; J trimming: 4 bases; junction bases outside the gene matches: 5. CDR1 is SGDLS, CDR2 YYNGEE, per germline. The CDR3 totals 15 residues. CDR3 residues: CASSARGRSTGELFF. DNA of the CDR3: TGTGCCAGCAGCGCCAGGGGGCGCAGCACCGGGGAGCTGTTTTTT.

The chain has TRBV21-1 and TRBJ2-1; TRBD2 is the table's D call, not checked against the DNA. TRBV21-1 has pseudogene status. This CDR3 comprises 15 residues. The CDR3 reads CASSKKRSSYNEQFF. As DNA, the CDR3 is TGTGCCAGCAGCAAAAAGAGGAGCTCCTACAATGAGCAGTTCTTC.

The chain carries TRBV5-1 and TRBJ1-4; D unresolved. Germline V gene sequence: CDR1 SGHRS, CDR2 YFSETQ. Trimming took off 0 bases at V and 0 bases at J, with 9 bases between the two ends. This CDR3 contains 16 residues. CDR3 in amino acids: CASSLGGIATNEKLFF. Here the CDR3 DNA reads TGCGCCAGCAGCTTGGGCGGTATTGCAACTAATGAAAAACTGTTTTTT.